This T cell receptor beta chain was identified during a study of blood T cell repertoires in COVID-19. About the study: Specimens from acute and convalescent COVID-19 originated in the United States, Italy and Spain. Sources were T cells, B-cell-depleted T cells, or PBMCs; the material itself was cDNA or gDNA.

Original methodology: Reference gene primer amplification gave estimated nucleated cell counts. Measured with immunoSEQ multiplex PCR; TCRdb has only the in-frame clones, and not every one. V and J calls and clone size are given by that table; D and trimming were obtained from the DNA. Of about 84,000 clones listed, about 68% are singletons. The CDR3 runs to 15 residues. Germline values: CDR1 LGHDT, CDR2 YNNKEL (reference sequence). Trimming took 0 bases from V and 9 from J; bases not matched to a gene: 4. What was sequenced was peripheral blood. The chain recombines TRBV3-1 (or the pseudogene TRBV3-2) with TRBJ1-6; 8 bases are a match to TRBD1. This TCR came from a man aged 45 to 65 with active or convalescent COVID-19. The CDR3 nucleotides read TGTGCCAGCAGCCAAGAACAGGGGGTAAGTTCACCCCTCCACTTT. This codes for CASSQEQGVSSPLHF.